A selection of T cell receptor beta chains follows, all from one sample in a study of Graves' ophthalmopathy and Graves' hyperthyroidism. TCRdb reprocessed the multiplex PCR reads via MiXCR and lists one record per CDR3 protein. Here the sample spans hundreds of thousands of distinct CDR3 sequences, 35% to 45% being singletons. The sample taken for sequencing was peripheral blood. These receptors all stem from an adult man with Graves' ophthalmopathy. CDR3s include the opening cysteine and the closing phenylalanine or tryptophan. Each record gives: V gene, J gene, clone size, CDR3 protein. Some rows have no size entry. The others give once, few or many, or a class for an expanded clone.

>TRBV29-1|TRBJ2-6|.
CSASGAGANVLTF
>TRBV10-3|TRBJ1-2|.
CAISMDRGVNYGYTF
>TRBV25-1|TRBJ1-3|.
CASRGTDSGNTIYF
>TRBV2|TRBJ2-5|many
CASQLAGEETQYF
>TRBV10-3|TRBJ1-2|once
CAISTGQLGYTF
>TRBV11-1|TRBJ1-2|.
CASSLRGSPSRGYTF
>TRBV20-1|TRBJ1-1|many
CSVRTPDTEAFF
>TRBV12-3/TRBV12-4|TRBJ1-5|.
CASSFMSGETQHF
>TRBV7-9|TRBJ2-7|many
CASSLAGGGTYEQYF
>TRBV19|TRBJ1-5|many
CATRQGMNNQPQHF
>TRBV29-1|TRBJ1-2|.
CSRQQGNEQGYTF
>TRBV7-2|TRBJ1-2|few
CASSPKDRRYGYTF
>TRBV29-1|TRBJ2-5|many
CSVIKTQETQYF
>TRBV10-3|TRBJ2-2|many
CAISEGSPNTGELFF
>TRBV7-2|TRBJ1-1|.
CASSRKGPRRYSEAFF
>TRBV13|TRBJ1-1|.
CASSAQPGQGAATEAFF
>TRBV20-1|TRBJ2-3|.
CSAKEGPDTQYF
>TRBV12-3/TRBV12-4|TRBJ1-2|many
CASSTGGWNYGYTF
>TRBV9|TRBJ1-2|.
CASSGEGLAGFYGYTF
>TRBV7-7|TRBJ2-2|many
CASSPRTGKDTGELFF
>TRBV25-1|TRBJ1-2|once
CASSEGSVRGYTF
>TRBV6-4|TRBJ1-1|many
CASSSGPNTEAFF